This TCR beta chain comes out of a study of T cells in Graves' hyperthyroidism and ophthalmopathy. This clonotype was seen ten or more times. Its antigen is as yet unknown. This CDR3 is 13 amino acids long. V lost 5 bases to trimming and J lost 3 bases; unmatched junction nucleotides: 4. Germline values: CDR1 DFQATT, CDR2 SNEGSKA (reference sequence). Study-wide findings and caveats: Peripheral blood also featured most of the thyroid clonotypes expanded above 0.001. A median about 6 months before onset, the model predicted ophthalmopathy.

Amplified TCR beta CDR3 regions derived from RNA transcripts. TCR CDR3 underwent first-round RT-PCR with the HTBI primer set. Each CDR3 protein is one row after TCRdb ran MiXCR on the multiplex PCR reads. The sample has around 620,000 distinct CDR3 sequences, about a sixth seen once; the top ten hold less than 4.5%. Graves' hyperthyroidism without ophthalmopathy progression within 18 months was termed stable. This sequence originates from a woman in her 30s with Graves' hyperthyroidism. The chain employs TRBV20-1 and TRBJ2-1; 7 bases match TRBD1. Sequencing used blood. In DNA form, the CDR3 reads TGCAGTGCTCCCGGGACAGTCTACAATGAGCAGTTCTTC. Its translation is CSAPGTVYNEQFF.